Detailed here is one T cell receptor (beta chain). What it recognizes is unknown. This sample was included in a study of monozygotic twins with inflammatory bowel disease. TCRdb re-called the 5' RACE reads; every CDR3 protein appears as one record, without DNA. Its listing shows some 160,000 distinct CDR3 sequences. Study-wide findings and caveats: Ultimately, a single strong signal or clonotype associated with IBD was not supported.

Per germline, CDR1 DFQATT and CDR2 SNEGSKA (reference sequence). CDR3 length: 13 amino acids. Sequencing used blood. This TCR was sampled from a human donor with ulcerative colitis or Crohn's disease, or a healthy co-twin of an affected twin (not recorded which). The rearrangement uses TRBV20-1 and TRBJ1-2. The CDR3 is CSAREQSNYGYTF.